Below, 26 T cell receptor beta chains from the same sample are listed, as sequenced in a study of neurological immune-mediated disorders (dated by TCRdb to between 2018 and 2021). The sample's time point, from its label and the paper: technical triplicate 3. The library came from 5' RACE. The instrument given in TCRdb is Illumina HiSeq 2500. Through fastp at Q25 and MiXCR, TCRdb rebuilt clones from the public reads, retaining in-frame beta chains. CDR3 protein sequences are deduplicated, and each keeps its most common genes and DNA. The sample has nearly 30,000 distinct CDR3 sequences on record, about a sixth of them singletons. The ten largest clones capture 4% to 5% of the sample. Material for sequencing was CD4+ T cells from blood. The receptor source for this set is a female donor with HTLV-1-associated myelopathy (HAM/TSP).

This clonotype was seen many times. This rearrangement joins TRBV3-1 to TRBJ2-3; D perhaps matches TRBD2 (6 bases). In germline, CDR1 is LGHDT, CDR2 YNNKEL (reference sequence). The CDR3 totals 13 residues. Trimming removed 4 bases from V and 8 bases from J, with 13 bases in between. The CDR3 DNA is TGTGCCAGCAGCCCCGGGAGAGGCGGTACGCAGTATTTT. This encodes CASSPGRGGTQYF.

In this sample, this clonotype turned up many times. V usage is TRBV4-1 and J usage is TRBJ2-1, with 8 bases matching TRBD2. The CDR3 extends over 12 amino acids. V was clipped by 2 bases and J by 12 bases; unmatched bases: 3. The germline V gene has CDR1 MGHRA and CDR2 YSYEKL. The CDR3 coding sequence is TGCGCCAGCAGCCAACCCGGGACTAGGCAGTTCTTC. Protein: CASSQPGTRQFF.

This clonotype was observed at least ten times. The rearrangement uses TRBV7-9 and TRBJ2-3, with D hard to call. This CDR3 has 13 amino acids. Between the trimmed V and J ends, which lost 1 base and 4 bases, there was a span of 6 bases. CDR1 and CDR2 from the germline V gene are SEHNR and FQNEAQ (reference sequence). CDR3 in amino acids: CASSLEEADTQYF. The CDR3 DNA reads as TGTGCCAGCAGCTTAGAAGAAGCAGATACGCAGTATTTT. The variable domain in full, with the rest retrieved from reference TRBV7-9 and TRBJ2-3, is DTGVSQNPRHKITKRGQNVTFRCDPISEHNRLYWYRQTLGQGPEFLTYFQNEAQLEKSRLLSDRFSAERPKGSFSTLEIQRTEQGDSAMYLCASSLEEADTQYFGPGTRLTVL.

This clonotype has at least ten counts. The chain joins TRBV10-3 to TRBJ2-1; 7 nucleotides line up with TRBD2. Germline V gives CDR1 ENHRY, CDR2 SYGVKD. There are 14 residues in the CDR3. DNA of the CDR3: TGTGCTTCAACTAGTGGGGGGGGGTACAATGAGCAGTTCTTC. Translated: CASTSGGGYNEQFF.

This clonotype was found many times. CDR3 in amino acids: CASSLPGLASYNEQFF. The DNA for the CDR3 is TGTGCCAGCAGCTTACCGGGACTAGCTTCCTACAATGAGCAGTTCTTC. The chain links TRBV11-1 to TRBJ2-1; 9 positions agree with TRBD2. The CDR3 consists of 16 residues. Germline loops: CDR1 SGHAT, CDR2 FQDESV (reference sequence). With 2 bases clipped from V and 1 base from J, the junction kept 3 bases outside the gene matches.

This clonotype was seen at least ten times. The chain links TRBV12-3 or TRBV12-4 to TRBJ2-3; D gene ambiguous. The V end lost 5 bases, the J end lost 6 bases, and 9 bases lay between the germline ends. The CDR3 totals 12 residues. CDR3 amino acids: CASSPPGDTQYF. CDR3 in DNA: TGTGCCAGCAGTCCCCCTGGGGATACGCAGTATTTT.

This clonotype was seen repeatedly, ten times or more. The chain recombines TRBV20-1 with TRBJ2-1; 8 bases fit TRBD2. The CDR3 spans 15 residues. The J segment lost 3 bases and the V segment lost 4 bases, leaving 8 bases of the junction unmatched. Germline V gives CDR1 DFQATT, CDR2 SNEGSKA (reference sequence). The CDR3 loop is CSAMSGTRRYNEQFF. Written as DNA, the CDR3 is TGCAGTGCTATGTCCGGGACTAGGCGCTACAATGAGCAGTTCTTC.

This clonotype appeared many times. The CDR3 DNA follows: TGTGCCAGCAGCCAAAATAGCACAAACTATGGCTACACCTTC. This codes for CASSQNSTNYGYTF. The chain employs TRBV3-2 and TRBJ1-2. TRBV3-2 is tagged as a pseudogene. CDR3 length: 14 amino acids.

This clonotype was observed at least ten times. CDR3 amino acids: CASSLMYQETQYF. CDR3 in DNA: TGTGCCAGCAGTTTAATGTACCAAGAGACCCAGTACTTC. This sequence joins TRBV27 and TRBJ2-5, with D hard to call. Trimming left V 2 bases short and J 0 bases short, with 4 bases between. This CDR3 is 13 amino acids long. CDR1 MNHEY and CDR2 SMNVEV come from the germline V gene (reference sequence).

This clonotype was observed at least ten times. V is TRBV5-1 and J is TRBJ2-5, with 8 bases that match TRBD2. The CDR3 is 14 amino acids. Germline CDR1 SGHRS, CDR2 YFSETQ. After removal of 4 bases from V and 5 bases from J, the junction contained 7 bases not matched to a gene. CDR3 residues: CASSPAGVRETQYF. The CDR3 nucleotides read TGCGCCAGCAGCCCAGCGGGAGTCCGGGAGACCCAGTACTTC.

At least ten counts were recorded for this clonotype. This rearrangement joins TRBV7-2 to TRBJ2-7, with D unclear. The CDR3 length is 13 residues. Trimming removed 3 bases from V and 7 bases from J, with 13 bases in between. Germline lookup yields CDR1 SGHTA and CDR2 FQGNSA. Written as DNA, the CDR3 is TGTGCCAGCAGCTTGTCCTCGATGGGTGAGCAGTACTTC. Amino acids: CASSLSSMGEQYF.

As concerns this clonotype: A much more abundant neighbour one base away suggests this may be a read error. The V and J genes are TRBV20-1 and TRBJ2-2; D may be TRBD1 (5 bases). CDR3 length: 15 amino acids. V shed 2 bases and J shed 2 bases, with 12 bases lying between them. The germline gives CDR1 DFQATT, CDR2 SNEGSKA (reference sequence). The CDR3 sequence is CSARLGQINTGELFF. CDR3 bases: TGCAGTGCTAGACTCGGACAAATTAACACCGGGGAGCTGTTTTTT.

This clonotype was seen repeatedly, ten times or more. CDR3: CASSPPGKQGGKNIQYF. CDR3 DNA: TGCGCCAGCAGCCCTCCAGGGAAGCAGGGAGGAAAAAACATTCAGTACTTC. The chain has TRBV4-1 and TRBJ2-4, with a tentative D call TRBD2 (6 bases). The CDR3 is made up of 17 amino acids. Trimming removed 4 bases from V and 4 bases from J, with 20 bases in between. The germline CDR1 and CDR2 sequences are MGHRA and YSYEKL.

This clonotype was counted many times. The J gene is TRBJ1-1, the V gene TRBV5-1; D unclear. The CDR3 spans 13 residues. CDR1 is SGHRS, CDR2 YFSETQ, per germline. V lost 0 bases, J lost 5 bases, and 8 bases lay in between. CDR3 residues: CASSLVSSTEAFF. As DNA, the CDR3 is TGCGCCAGCAGCTTGGTATCGAGTACTGAAGCTTTCTTT.

This chain joins TRBV6-5 and TRBJ2-7, with TRBD1 as a possible D gene (6 bases). Germline V gene data show CDR1 as MNHEY and CDR2 as SVGAGI. With 5 bases removed from V and 7 bases from J, the gap between germline ends came to 9 bases. The CDR3 extends over 11 amino acids. CDR3 coding DNA: TGTGCCAGCAGTAAGCAGGGGGAGCAGTACTTC. Translation: CASSKQGEQYF.

This clonotype showed up many times. The chain uses TRBV2 and TRBJ2-1, with 9 nucleotides matching TRBD2. Germline loops: CDR1 SNHLY, CDR2 FYNNEI. CDR3 length: 15 amino acids. Trimming took 1 base from V and 7 from J; bases not matched to a gene: 5. The DNA for the CDR3 is TGTGCCAGCAGTGAAGGGGTAGCGGGGGTTAATGAGCAGTTCTTC. Translating it yields CASSEGVAGVNEQFF.

In its sample, this clonotype is medium-sized. This rearrangement joins TRBV5-1 to TRBJ1-1; no definite D call. Germline V gives CDR1 SGHRS, CDR2 YFSETQ. The ends were cut back, 0 bases at V and 1 base at J, with 13 bases in the middle. The CDR3 contains 16 residues. As DNA, the CDR3 is TGCGCCAGCAGCTTGGTCATCCCCGGAGGGAACACTGAAGCTTTCTTT. It yields the protein CASSLVIPGGNTEAFF.

Of note for this clonotype: At one boundary the junction diverges from the germline segment, which might be a read error. The chain is built from TRBV14 and TRBJ2-5; no clear D gene. The CDR3 sequence is 17 residues long. Germline lookup yields CDR1 SGHDN and CDR2 FVKESK. CDR3 DNA sequence: TGTGCTAGCAGCCAAGATCCCGCTCTATGGGGTACAGAGACCCAGTACTTC. It yields the protein CASSQDPALWGTETQYF.

By sample share, this clonotype is medium-sized. J is TRBJ2-1 and V is TRBV6-8; D not certain. Trimming removed 2 bases from V and 12 bases from J, with 8 bases in between. Per germline, CDR1 MNHGY and CDR2 SAAAGT. This CDR3 contains 11 residues. The CDR3 here is CASSYKQRQFF. The DNA of the CDR3 is TGTGCCAGCAGTTACAAGCAAAGGCAGTTCTTC.

The sample holds many counts of this clonotype. This rearrangement joins TRBV7-3 to TRBJ2-3; D perhaps matches TRBD2 (6 bases). Germline V CDR1 and CDR2: SGHTA, FQGTGA. The CDR3 totals 12 residues. Trimming left V 3 bases short and J 5 bases short, with 6 bases between. The DNA for the CDR3 is TGTGCCAGCAGCTTTAGCGGAGATACGCAGTATTTT. Amino acid sequence: CASSFSGDTQYF.

Only one count was recorded for this clonotype. V and J are TRBV20-1 and TRBJ2-1, with 10 bases aligning to TRBD2. Germline CDR1 reads DFQATT; CDR2 reads SNEGSKA (reference sequence). The CDR3 is 15 residues long. The J segment lost 7 bases and the V segment lost 0 bases, leaving 6 bases of the junction unmatched. CDR3 DNA: TGCAGTGCTAGAGACATAAGCGGGGGGGGTAATGAGCAGTTCTTC. It encodes CSARDISGGGNEQFF.

In this sample, this clonotype turned up many times. The CDR3 sequence is CASSQLGETQYF. The CDR3 nucleotides are TGTGCCAGCAGCCAATTAGGGGAGACCCAGTACTTC. This chain links TRBV3-1 with TRBJ2-5, with D uncertain. From germline, CDR1 is LGHDT and CDR2 YNNKEL (reference sequence). V shed 2 bases and J shed 5 bases, with 6 bases lying between them. CDR3 length equals 12 residues.

This clonotype has a count of ten or more. The chain joins TRBV19 to TRBJ1-5; D is ambiguous. V was pared by 5 bases and J by 3 bases, with 11 bases between. There are 14 residues in the CDR3. Germline V gene data show CDR1 as LNHDA and CDR2 as SQIVND (reference sequence). The CDR3 DNA follows: TGTGCCAGTAGTCCCTACGGAGACAATCAGCCCCAGCATTTT. Encoded protein: CASSPYGDNQPQHF.

There are many counts of this clonotype. The rearrangement joins TRBV5-1 to TRBJ2-5; possible D gene TRBD2, 6 bases. The germline V gene encodes CDR1 SGHRS and CDR2 YFSETQ. The CDR3 is made up of 13 amino acids. V shed 3 bases and J shed 6 bases, with 12 bases lying between them. CDR3 sequence: CASSSGGEKTQYF. The DNA of the CDR3 is TGCGCCAGCAGCTCCGGAGGGGAAAAGACCCAGTACTTC. Combining the CDR3 with reference TRBV5-1 and TRBJ2-5 gives the whole variable domain KAGVTQTPRYLIKTRGQQVTLSCSPISGHRSVSWYQQTPGQGLQFLFEYFSETQRNKGNFPGRFSGRQFSNSRSEMNVSTLELGDSALYLCASSSGGEKTQYFGPGTRLLVL.

This chain uses TRBV12-3 or TRBV12-4 with TRBJ1-1, with D uncertain. The CDR3 consists of 15 residues. V was shortened by 3 bases and J by 4 bases, with 15 bases between the two germline ends. The CDR3 bases are TGTGCCAGCAGTTTGGGGTCCTGGGGTGTCACTGAAGCTTTCTTT. Translation: CASSLGSWGVTEAFF.

The CDR3 loop is CAISDPDWNEQFF. CDR3 DNA sequence: TGTGCCATCAGTGATCCGGACTGGAATGAGCAGTTCTTC. The chain carries TRBV10-3 and TRBJ2-1; tentative D call: TRBD2 (5 bases). Germline V gene sequence: CDR1 ENHRY, CDR2 SYGVKD. Trimming removed 3 bases from V and 7 bases from J, with 10 bases in between. This CDR3 is 13 amino acids long.